One sample yielded the 28 T cell receptor beta chains listed below, sequenced in a study of T cells in Graves' hyperthyroidism and ophthalmopathy. TCR beta CDR3 regions were amplified from RNA. HTBI primers drove first-round RT-PCR of the TCR CDR3. TCRdb reprocessed the multiplex PCR reads with MiXCR, giving one entry per CDR3 protein. The repertoire holds some 760,000 distinct CDR3 sequences, with less than 15% as singletons. Sequences were obtained from blood. The receptors were gathered from a woman between 18 and 29 years old with Graves' hyperthyroidism.

At least ten counts were recorded for this clonotype. V gene TRBV12-3 or TRBV12-4 combines with J gene TRBJ2-7; TRBD1 agrees at 9 bases. Losses at the gene ends were 10 bases for V and 2 bases for J; bases not matched to a gene: 6. The CDR3 spans 13 residues. The CDR3 region is CATRRDRAYEQYF. DNA of the CDR3: TGTGCCACCCGAAGGGACAGGGCCTACGAGCAGTACTTC.

As for this clonotype: A much larger clone lies one base from this, so it may be a read error. The chain has TRBV7-9 and TRBJ2-7; 9 positions match TRBD1. Germline values: CDR1 SEHNR, CDR2 FQNEAQ (reference sequence). This CDR3 comprises 16 residues. CDR3 bases: TGTGCCAGCAGCTTGCCCCGAGACAGGGGGGACTACGAGCGGTACTTC. Protein sequence: CASSLPRDRGDYERYF. The entire variable domain, with the rest obtained from reference TRBV7-9 and TRBJ2-7, is as follows: DTGVSQNPRHKITKRGQNVTFRCDPISEHNRLYWYRQTLGQGPEFLTYFQNEAQLEKSRLLSDRFSAERPKGSFSTLEIQRTEQGDSAMYLCASSLPRDRGDYERYFGPGTRLTVT.

This clonotype was observed many times. The chain has TRBV7-9 and TRBJ2-3; a weak D match, TRBD2 (6 bases). The germline CDR1 and CDR2 sequences are SEHNR and FQNEAQ (reference sequence). Trimming took 5 bases from V and 1 from J, leaving 13 bases between them. The CDR3 totals 15 residues. CDR3 sequence reads: CASSERGGGTDTQYF. CDR3 bases: TGTGCCAGCAGCGAGAGGGGCGGGGGCACAGATACGCAGTATTTT.

This clonotype was picked up many times. The rearrangement links TRBV20-1 to TRBJ2-7, with TRBD2 identical over 15 bases. The germline V gene encodes CDR1 DFQATT and CDR2 SNEGSKA (reference sequence). The V and J ends lost 3 bases and 6 bases, in that order; junction bases with no gene match: 6. The CDR3 is 15 residues long. CDR3 nucleotides: TGCAGTGCTAGTGGACTAGCGGGAGGGCGCGGCGAGCAGTACTTC. It codes for CSASGLAGGRGEQYF.

As concerns this clonotype: A much larger clone is a single base away; this may be a read error. The V gene is TRBV20-1, the J gene TRBJ2-5; weak D call: TRBD2 (5 bases). This CDR3 has 13 residues. V shed 8 bases and J shed 0 bases, with 13 bases lying between them. Germline assignment: CDR1 DFQATT and CDR2 SNEGSKA (reference sequence). The CDR3 region is CSSTRTHQETQYF. CDR3 nucleotide sequence: TGCAGTAGCACTAGGACTCACCAAGAGACCCAGTACTTC.

This clonotype came up many times. The chain uses TRBV11-1 and TRBJ2-1; a possible D gene is TRBD2 (7 bases). Trimming took 3 bases from V and 9 from J, leaving 21 bases between them. The CDR3 covers 16 residues. Germline assignment: CDR1 SGHAT and CDR2 FQDESV (reference sequence). CDR3 nucleotides: TGTGCCAGCAGCTTGAGTGGCGGGAGACAGGTGGGTGAGCAGTTCTTC. Protein product: CASSLSGGRQVGEQFF.

This clonotype was observed many times. The rearrangement uses TRBV15 and TRBJ2-1; 7 bases match TRBD1. The CDR3 sequence is 20 residues long. The trim removed 6 bases at V and 4 bases at J, leaving 24 bases unmatched. The germline CDR1 and CDR2 sequences are LNHNV and YYDKDF (reference sequence). The CDR3 loop reads CATRSPITGALFSSYNEQFF. CDR3 sequence (DNA): TGTGCCACCAGGTCGCCTATTACAGGGGCCCTATTCTCCTCATACAATGAGCAGTTCTTC.

V usage is TRBV15 and J usage is TRBJ2-2; D remains unclear. This CDR3 has 12 residues. V lost 1 base and J 7 bases, leaving 4 bases between the germline ends. Germline V CDR1 and CDR2: LNHNV, YYDKDF (reference sequence). As DNA, the CDR3 is TGTGCCACCAGCAGAGCCGACGGGGAGCTGTTTTTT. It is translated as CATSRADGELFF.

This clonotype was counted ten times or more. This chain links TRBV11-2 with TRBJ2-2; tentative D call: TRBD1 (5 bases). The V gene lost 5 bases and the J gene lost 0 bases, with 10 bases spanning the gap. Per germline, CDR1 SGHAT and CDR2 FQNNGV. The CDR3 covers 15 residues. CDR3 DNA sequence: TGTGCCAGCAGCCCTGGGGCGGCGAACACCGGGGAGCTGTTTTTT. Translated: CASSPGAANTGELFF.

The J gene is TRBJ2-1, the V gene TRBV28; tentatively, D is TRBD1 (6 bases). The length of the CDR3 is 12 residues. Trimming removed 7 bases from V and 8 bases from J, with 12 bases in between. Germline lookup yields CDR1 MDHEN and CDR2 SYDVKM. CDR3 in amino acids: CASTQKGDEQFF. The CDR3, as DNA: TGTGCCAGCACCCAAAAGGGGGATGAGCAGTTCTTC.

The V gene is TRBV15, the J gene TRBJ2-3; maybe TRBD2 (6 bases). V was trimmed by 6 bases and J by 4 bases, leaving 8 bases between them. The germline V gene has CDR1 LNHNV and CDR2 YYDKDF (reference sequence). CDR3 length: 12 residues. The CDR3 loop is CATRGGPDTQYF. CDR3 DNA sequence: TGTGCCACCAGAGGAGGGCCAGATACGCAGTATTTT.

This clonotype came up a few times. This chain links TRBV30 with TRBJ1-4, with a possible D match to TRBD1 (5 bases). CDR1 and CDR2 (germline): GTSNPN, SVGIG (reference sequence). V shed 6 bases and J shed 7 bases, with 18 bases lying between them. This CDR3 spans 14 amino acids. CDR3 protein: CACFIPFRGEKLFF. In DNA, the CDR3 is TGTGCCTGTTTTATACCATTTAGGGGTGAAAAACTGTTTTTT. The variable domain in full, completed from reference TRBV30 and TRBJ1-4, reads SQTIHQWPATLVQPVGSPLSLECTVEGTSNPNLYWYRQAAGRGLQLLFYSVGIGQISSEVPQNLSASRPQDRQFILSSKKLLLSDSGFYLCACFIPFRGEKLFFGSGTQLSVL.

This clonotype was counted many times. J is TRBJ1-3 and V is TRBV9, with D possibly TRBD1 on 5 matching bases. This CDR3 comprises 16 residues. V dropped 0 bases and J dropped 1 base, with 11 bases sitting between them. Germline lookup yields CDR1 SGDLS and CDR2 YYNGEE. DNA of the CDR3: TGTGCCAGCAGCGTAGCGGGACGGCCATCTGGAAACACCATATATTTT. Translating gives CASSVAGRPSGNTIYF.

As concerns this clonotype: It may be a read error: a sequence one base away is much more abundant. The V and J genes are TRBV12-3 or TRBV12-4 and TRBJ2-7; D not resolved. The CDR3 has 12 amino acids. Trimming took 3 bases from V and 6 from J, leaving 9 bases between them. In nucleotides, the CDR3 is TGTGCCAGCAGTTTGCTCCTCTGCGAGCAGTACTTC. It yields the protein CASSLLLCEQYF.

This clonotype was picked up many times. The chain joins TRBV6-2 or TRBV6-3 to TRBJ2-1, with TRBD2 as a possible D gene (5 bases). The CDR3 covers 13 residues. Between the trimmed V and J ends, which lost 2 bases and 5 bases, there was a span of 7 bases. Germline loops: CDR1 MNHEY, CDR2 SVGEGT. DNA for the CDR3: TGTGCCAGCAGTTACCCGGGGAACAATGAGCAGTTCTTC. Translating gives CASSYPGNNEQFF.

This clonotype was observed many times. This chain connects TRBV7-3 to TRBJ2-1; 12 bases fit TRBD2. The junction had 6 bases not matched to a gene; V was cut back by 7 bases and J by 5 bases. This CDR3 is 15 amino acids long. CDR1 is SGHTA, CDR2 FQGTGA, per germline. CDR3 sequence reads: CASNPGLAGNNEQFF. The CDR3 DNA sequence: TGTGCCAGCAACCCGGGACTAGCGGGTAACAATGAGCAGTTCTTC.

This clonotype was counted many times. The rearrangement links TRBV3-1 to TRBJ2-5, with 8 bases that match TRBD1. The J segment lost 4 bases and the V segment lost 6 bases, leaving 10 bases of the junction unmatched. CDR1 LGHDT and CDR2 YNNKEL come from the germline V gene (reference sequence). The CDR3 loop spans 15 amino acids. CDR3 residues: CASRPWTGFGETQYF. The CDR3 DNA follows: TGTGCCAGCAGACCCTGGACAGGGTTCGGAGAGACCCAGTACTTC.

This clonotype was seen only a few times. CDR3 sequence (DNA): TGTGCCAGCTCACGGACTAGCGGGAAAGGACAGGGTACGCAGTATTTT. This codes for CASSRTSGKGQGTQYF. J is TRBJ2-3 and V is TRBV18, with TRBD2 matching 12 bases. This CDR3 is built from 16 residues. Germline V gives CDR1 KGHSH, CDR2 LQKENI. V shed 4 bases, J shed 8 bases, and the junction held 10 bases outside the gene matches.

The sample holds a few counts of this clonotype. V and J are TRBV7-2 and TRBJ2-7, with D unclear. The CDR3 loop spans 15 amino acids. V was trimmed by 5 bases and J by 0 bases, leaving 14 bases between them. The V gene's germline CDR1 is SGHTA and CDR2 FQGNSA. The CDR3 spells CASSPGYSSSYEQYF. As DNA, the CDR3 is TGTGCCAGCAGCCCGGGTTACTCAAGCTCCTACGAGCAGTACTTC.

The sample holds many counts of this clonotype. This sequence joins TRBV11-3 and TRBJ2-1; 13 nucleotides align to TRBD2. J was trimmed by 10 bases and V by 4 bases; bases with no gene match: 10. Germline V lookup: CDR1 SGHNT, CDR2 YENEEA. CDR3 length equals 16 residues. This CDR3 reads CASSSRTSGRWREQFF. In DNA form, the CDR3 reads TGTGCCAGCAGCTCTCGGACTAGCGGGAGATGGAGGGAGCAGTTCTTC.

This clonotype turned up a few times. The V gene is TRBV20-1, the J gene TRBJ2-4, with a possible D match to TRBD2 (6 bases). From germline, CDR1 is DFQATT and CDR2 SNEGSKA (reference sequence). The CDR3 has 13 amino acids. Trimming took off 5 bases at V and 5 bases at J, with 13 bases between the two ends. Here the CDR3 reads CSAGGKGENIQYF. For the CDR3, the DNA is TGCAGTGCTGGCGGGAAGGGCGAAAACATTCAGTACTTC.

The table lists this clonotype with many counts. This chain joins TRBV10-1 and TRBJ1-1, with 10 bases matching TRBD1. Germline CDR1 is WNHNN and CDR2 is SYGVQD (reference sequence). The CDR3 is 15 amino acids. V dropped 2 bases and J dropped 7; count of bases not matched to a gene: 7. As DNA, the CDR3 is TGCGCCAGCAGTGAGCGGGGGACAGGGGTGGATGAAGCTTTCTTT. Its translation: CASSERGTGVDEAFF.

This clonotype was counted at least ten times. V gene TRBV11-2 combines with J gene TRBJ2-7; D may match TRBD1 or TRBD2 (5 bases each). Germline lookup yields CDR1 SGHAT and CDR2 FQNNGV. This CDR3 is 18 amino acids long. Trimming removed 0 bases from V and 2 bases from J, with 20 bases in between. The CDR3 spells CASSLDRPDTLGAYEQYF. DNA for the CDR3: TGTGCCAGCAGCTTAGATCGCCCGGACACCCTGGGGGCCTACGAGCAGTACTTC.

The genes are TRBV18 and TRBJ2-7, with TRBD1 matching over 9 bases. Germline CDR1 KGHSH, CDR2 LQKENI. V gave up 5 bases and J gave up 9 bases; unmatched junction bases: 14. This CDR3 has 15 amino acids. The CDR3 bases are TGTGCCAGCTCATCCGGGACAGGGACCCACGGGGGGCAGTACTTC. Protein sequence: CASSSGTGTHGGQYF.

This clonotype has only a few counts. V usage is TRBV19 and J usage is TRBJ1-3, with 9 bases that match TRBD1. The germline gives CDR1 LNHDA, CDR2 SQIVND (reference sequence). J lost 0 bases, V lost 5 bases, and 11 bases had no gene match. The CDR3 extends over 18 amino acids. The CDR3 sequence is CASSFPNRGQGSGNTIYF. The CDR3, as DNA: TGTGCCAGTAGTTTCCCCAACCGGGGACAGGGCTCTGGAAACACCATATATTTT.

This clonotype was seen at least ten times. The rearrangement links TRBV2 to TRBJ2-1; 7 nucleotides match TRBD2. This CDR3 is built from 16 residues. V lost 6 bases to trimming and J lost 0 bases; unmatched junction nucleotides: 8. The germline V gene has CDR1 SNHLY and CDR2 FYNNEI. CDR3 amino acids: CASSLGGKSSYNEQFF. The CDR3 bases are TGTGCCAGCAGCCTCGGGGGGAAGAGCTCCTACAATGAGCAGTTCTTC.

At least ten counts were recorded for this clonotype. This rearrangement joins TRBV6-1 to TRBJ2-7, with 7 bases aligning to TRBD1. The CDR3 runs 12 residues. Germline CDR1 and CDR2: MNHNS and SASEGT. Germline trimming cut 9 bases from V and 2 bases from J; bases unmatched to any gene: 4. For the CDR3, the DNA is TGTGCCAGTTCGACAGGGACCTACGAGCAGTACTTC. Residues: CASSTGTYEQYF.

CDR3 residues: CASSLAPGGVSGNTIYF. CDR3 sequence (DNA): TGTGCCAGCAGCTTGGCCCCCGGTGGGGTTTCGGGAAACACCATATATTTT. The chain employs TRBV5-6 and TRBJ1-3; D is unclear. Per the germline V gene, CDR1 is SGHDT and CDR2 is YYEEEE. The CDR3 sequence is 17 residues long. Deletions cut 0 bases from V and 4 bases from J, with 17 bases between.